This T cell receptor (beta chain) was captured by sequencing in a study of blood T cells in healthy people across ages. Study summary: With template switching, about one barcoded beta molecule was captured per two T cells. Broader study findings: Across the age range, TCR beta diversity per million T cells fell in a roughly linear way.

Combining a sample-barcoded 5' primer with a J-beta primer mix, a second PCR ran for 7 to 11 cycles. Each CDR3 protein is one row after TCRdb ran MiXCR on the 5' RACE reads. The table has some 1.5 million distinct CDR3 sequences, over 25% seen once. Regarding this clonotype: Its target is unknown. A much larger clone differs from this one at a single base, so this may be a read error.

The receptor was isolated from a woman aged 25-40 years in good health. Sequencing was performed on blood.

As DNA, the CDR3 is TGTGCCAGCAGCCTAAGGTATCCTGGCGGGAGGGCCCATGAGCAGTTCTTC. Translated, it gives CASSLRYPGGRAHEQFF. This chain joins TRBV5-6 and TRBJ2-1; 9 nucleotides line up with TRBD2. J gave up 8 bases and V 4 bases, and 16 bases lay outside the gene matches. The CDR3 spans 17 residues. Germline CDR1 is SGHDT and CDR2 is YYEEEE.